This is a list of T cell receptor beta chains from one sample in a study of T-cell reconstitution after alpha-beta-depleted transplantation in children. Using its own MiXCR run on the PCR reads, TCRdb lists one record per CDR3 protein. The repertoire holds fewer than 700,000 distinct CDR3 sequences, with under 15% as singletons. Sequences were derived from PBMCs, mostly from graft donor cells, sampled 360 days after TCRalphabeta/CD19-depleted stem cell transplant. All receptors derive from a male patient under 18 who had a stem cell transplant for acute myeloid leukemia, so the T cells may come from the graft donor. Each CDR3 is given with its conserved first and last residue. D genes are given only for firm matches. Clone size appears in some rows only: once, few, many, or a class for an expanded clone.

v_call	d_call	j_call	clone_size	cdr3_aa	cdr3_nt
TRBV7-9	TRBD1	TRBJ2-1	few	CASSLLQGTVSYNEQFF	TGTGCCAGCAGCTTGCTACAGGGGACCGTAAGCTACAATGAGCAGTTCTTC
TRBV10-2	TRBD2	TRBJ2-2	few	CASHQTGSGSVGNTGELFF	TGCGCCAGCCATCAAACGGGTAGCGGGAGTGTGGGGAACACCGGGGAGCTGTTTTTT
TRBV4-3	-	TRBJ2-5	-	CASSQAGQGCETQYF	TGCGCCAGCAGCCAAGCGGGGCAGGGATGTGAGACCCAGTACTTC
TRBV7-2	TRBD2	TRBJ2-1	many	CASSTGLAGITYNEQFF	TGTGCCAGCAGCACCGGACTAGCGGGGATTACCTACAATGAGCAGTTCTTC
TRBV9	TRBD2	TRBJ2-3	few	CASSSEREARTDTQYF	TGTGCCAGCAGCTCCGAGCGGGAGGCCCGCACAGATACGCAGTATTTT
TRBV4-3	-	TRBJ1-1	-	CASSHLGGNTEAFF	TGCGCCAGCAGCCATTTAGGGGGGAACACTGAAGCTTTCTTT
TRBV5-1	TRBD1	TRBJ2-7	many	CASSSGQGTYEQYF	TGTGCCAGCAGTTCGGGACAGGGCACCTACGAGCAGTACTTC
TRBV20-1	TRBD2	TRBJ2-3	few	CSARDPLAGERDTQYF	TGCAGTGCTAGAGATCCACTAGCGGGAGAAAGAGATACGCAGTATTTT
TRBV14	-	TRBJ2-7	-	CASSHRGGPRTLYEQYF	TGTGCCAGCAGCCATCGCGGAGGGCCCCGGACCTTATACGAGCAGTACTTC
TRBV20-1	TRBD2	TRBJ2-1	-	CSARGGDYPRAPSYNEQFF	TGCAGTGCTAGAGGGGGGGACTACCCTAGGGCCCCATCCTACAATGAGCAGTTCTTC
TRBV28	-	TRBJ2-5	many	CASSHALGWGLGAVQETQYF	TGTGCCAGCAGTCACGCCCTCGGGTGGGGGCTAGGTGCTGTTCAAGAGACCCAGTACTTC
TRBV6-2/TRBV6-3	TRBD1	TRBJ2-2	-	CASSPTGDPMNTGELFF	TGTGCCAGCAGCCCTACAGGGGATCCGATGAACACCGGGGAGCTGTTTTTT
TRBV7-6	-	TRBJ2-3	-	CASSLVISDTQYF	TGTGCCAGCAGCTTAGTAATTTCAGATACGCAGTATTTT
TRBV5-1	TRBD2	TRBJ2-1	few	CASSWGGRAGGSYNEQFF	TGCGCCAGCAGCTGGGGGGGTCGGGCGGGAGGCTCCTACAATGAGCAGTTCTTC
TRBV25-1	TRBD2	TRBJ2-7	many	CASSEYAASGRRYEQYF	TGTGCCAGCAGTGAATATGCGGCTAGCGGGAGACGGTACGAGCAGTACTTC
TRBV18	-	TRBJ1-2	-	CASSPADYGYTF	TGTGCCAGCTCACCAGCCGACTATGGCTACACCTTC
TRBV11-2	-	TRBJ2-1	few	CASSAGVAPSSYNEQFF	TGTGCCAGCAGCGCCGGGGTAGCGCCAAGCTCCTACAATGAGCAGTTCTTC
TRBV24-1	-	TRBJ2-5	many	CATSDSGLLFQETQYF	TGTGCCACCAGTGATTCAGGACTCTTGTTCCAAGAGACCCAGTACTTC
TRBV7-7	-	TRBJ2-3	few	CASSLDPECGDTQYF	TGTGCTAGCAGCTTAGACCCCGAGTGCGGAGATACGCAGTATTTT
TRBV29-1	-	TRBJ2-3	few	CSVVDSRVFNTQYF	TGCAGCGTTGTAGATAGTCGCGTGTTCAATACGCAGTATTTT
TRBV20-1	-	TRBJ2-5	many	CSGGLGTQYF	TGCAGTGGGGGGCTAGGGACCCAGTACTTC
TRBV15	-	TRBJ1-3	-	CATSRDRNRVSGNTIYF	TGTGCCACCAGCAGAGATAGAAACAGGGTCTCTGGAAACACCATATATTTT
TRBV3-1	-	TRBJ2-7	-	CASSQRTVHYEQYF	TGTGCCAGCAGCCAGAGGACGGTGCACTACGAGCAGTACTTC
TRBV20-1	-	TRBJ2-7	few	CSAREAWTSYEQYF	TGCAGTGCTAGAGAAGCCTGGACCTCCTACGAGCAGTACTTC
TRBV28	-	TRBJ2-6	many	CASSPSGSPGANVLTF	TGTGCCAGCAGCCCCTCAGGGTCTCCTGGGGCCAACGTCCTGACTTTC
TRBV12-3/TRBV12-4	TRBD2	TRBJ2-1	few	CASSFRTSGSSYNEQFF	TGTGCCAGCAGTTTCCGGACTAGCGGGAGCTCCTACAATGAGCAGTTCTTC
TRBV20-1	-	TRBJ2-7	many	CSARKPTFSSYEQYF	TGCAGTGCTAGAAAACCTACGTTTTCCTCCTACGAGCAGTACTTC
TRBV3-1	-	TRBJ2-7	-	CASSQGRNRADEQYF	TGTGCCAGCAGCCAAGGCAGGAACAGGGCGGACGAGCAGTACTTC
TRBV24-1	TRBD2	TRBJ2-7	few	CATSDYGTSGSNEQYF	TGTGCCACCAGTGATTACGGGACTAGCGGGAGTAACGAGCAGTACTTC
TRBV6-2/TRBV6-3	-	TRBJ2-1	-	CASSLLTRAGNEQFF	TGTGCCAGCAGTCTATTGACTAGGGCGGGCAATGAGCAGTTCTTC
TRBV9	TRBD2	TRBJ2-7	many	CASSVGPTRTSGSHEQYF	TGTGCCAGCAGCGTAGGCCCCACCCGGACTAGCGGGAGCCACGAGCAGTACTTC
TRBV10-2	TRBD2	TRBJ2-3	few	CASSVAGASTDTQYF	TGCGCCAGCAGTGTAGCGGGAGCGAGCACAGATACGCAGTATTTT
TRBV29-1	TRBD1	TRBJ2-7	-	CSVELRQGLYEQYF	TGCAGCGTTGAACTTAGACAGGGTCTCTACGAGCAGTACTTC
TRBV27	TRBD1	TRBJ2-2	many	CASSPWTGVPVNTGELFF	TGTGCCAGCAGTCCCTGGACAGGTGTACCCGTGAACACCGGGGAGCTGTTTTTT
TRBV7-3	-	TRBJ2-1	many	CASSLLVGASGARINEQFF	TGTGCCAGCAGCTTACTCGTGGGGGCTAGCGGCGCCCGAATCAATGAGCAGTTCTTC
TRBV9	-	TRBJ2-1	-	CASSSGMGEHNEQFF	TGTGCCAGCAGCTCGGGCATGGGAGAGCACAATGAGCAGTTCTTC
TRBV15	TRBD2	TRBJ2-7	-	CATSGAGGRNEQYF	TGTGCCACCAGTGGAGCGGGAGGGCGGAACGAGCAGTACTTC
TRBV9	TRBD1	TRBJ2-7	few	CASSVAGIDRAEQYF	TGTGCCAGCAGCGTAGCGGGGATTGACAGGGCCGAGCAGTACTTC
TRBV11-2	-	TRBJ2-7	-	CASSPSLEQYF	TGTGCCAGCAGTCCCTCCCTCGAGCAGTACTTC
TRBV7-6	TRBD2	TRBJ2-2	few	CASSLAVRGGEDTGELFF	TGTGCCAGCAGCTTAGCGGTCCGCGGGGGAGAGGACACCGGGGAGCTGTTTTTT
TRBV30	TRBD1	TRBJ2-2	-	CAWDGTGSGELFF	TGTGCCTGGGACGGGACAGGGTCCGGGGAGCTGTTTTTT
TRBV4-2	-	TRBJ2-1	few	CASSQDRRPKDNEQFF	TGTGCCAGCAGCCAAGATCGGAGACCCAAGGACAATGAGCAGTTCTTC
TRBV29-1	TRBD2	TRBJ2-1	-	CSVMTSGGSYNEQFF	TGCAGCGTTATGACTAGCGGGGGCTCCTACAATGAGCAGTTCTTC
TRBV6-5	-	TRBJ2-7	many	CASSYSRDNYEQYF	TGTGCCAGCAGTTACAGTAGGGACAACTACGAGCAGTACTTC
TRBV9	TRBD2	TRBJ2-1	-	CASSSSGRADEQFF	TGTGCCAGCAGCTCTAGCGGGAGGGCCGATGAGCAGTTCTTC